Below, one T cell receptor (beta chain) is given with its context. A read error may produce the germline difference seen at one junction end. The sample originates from a study of identical twins. CDR3 length equals 13 residues. The authors used template switching to add a universal primer site and gave cDNA unique molecular identifiers. From the 5' RACE reads, TCRdb called clonotypes with MiXCR, one entry per CDR3 protein. The table shows about 220,000 distinct CDR3 sequences, with roughly 7.1% occurring only once. The same specimen was also included in a second study, on T cells expressing NK-cell markers. That paper states: Sorted CD3+CD56+NKG2C+, CD3+CD56+NKG2C- and CD3+CD56-NKG2C+ T cells supplied TCR beta repertoires. Similarly, these clonotypes led the CD3+CD56-NKG2C+ fraction as well in a few donors.

This clonotype was sampled from a woman under 30 in good health. This chain joins TRBV12-3 or TRBV12-4 and TRBJ2-2; 8 nucleotides match TRBD2. Sequenced: CD8+ T cells sorted from blood. The CDR3 DNA is TGTGCCACCAGTTGGGGACTAGCCGGGGAGCTGTTTTTT. Residues: CATSWGLAGELFF.